This entry features one T cell receptor beta chain sequence. TCRdb re-analysed the 5' RACE reads in MiXCR, keeping a single row per CDR3 protein. Of a few hundred thousand distinct CDR3 sequences listed, 20% to 25% were seen once; the top ten hold 2.5% to 3.5%. The sample originates from a study of identical twins. CDR3 length equals 14 residues. Between the trimmed V and J ends, which lost 4 bases and 6 bases, there was a span of 16 bases. The germline V gene has CDR1 SGHRS and CDR2 YFSETQ. The sample also formed part of further work on T cells expressing NK-cell markers.

The chain carries TRBV5-1 and TRBJ1-1, with D perhaps matching TRBD1 (5 bases). The TCR comes from a woman younger than 35 in good health. Sequences were obtained from CD4+ T cells sorted from blood. CDR3: CASSNPRDHAEAFF. For the CDR3, the DNA is TGCGCCAGCAGCAACCCCAGGGACCATGCTGAAGCTTTCTTT.